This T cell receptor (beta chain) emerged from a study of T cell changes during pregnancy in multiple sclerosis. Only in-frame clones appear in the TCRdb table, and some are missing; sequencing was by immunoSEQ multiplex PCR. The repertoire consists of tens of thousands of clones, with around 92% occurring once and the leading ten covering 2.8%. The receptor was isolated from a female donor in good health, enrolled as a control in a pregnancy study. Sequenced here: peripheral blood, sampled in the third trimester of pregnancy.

CDR3: CASSSSREEQYF. CDR3 coding DNA: TGTGCCAGCAGTTCATCCCGGGAGGAGCAGTACTTC. The chain recombines TRBV28 with TRBJ2-7; possibly TRBD2 for D (6 bases). The CDR3 loop spans 12 amino acids. Trimming pared 4 bases from V and 7 bases from J, leaving 11 bases between. CDR1 is MDHEN and CDR2 is SYDVKM in the germline V gene.